The clone carrying this T cell receptor beta chain was seen at least ten times. No antigen is known for it. The definition of stable Graves' hyperthyroidism was no ophthalmopathy progression within 18 months. Clinicians diagnosed patients from clinical symptoms, serum thyroxine and TRAb, thyroid ultrasound and orbital computed tomography. The sample is drawn from a study of T cells in Graves' hyperthyroidism and ophthalmopathy. Study-wide results and limits: Blood also contained most expanded thyroid clonotypes above 0.001. In simple terms, a model built on 13 V-J features told ophthalmopathy apart from stable hyperthyroidism.

Germline lookup yields CDR1 MNHEY and CDR2 SVGEGT. Trimming stripped 5 bases from V and 1 base from J, with 12 bases between. CDR3 length: 16 residues. TCR beta CDR3 region amplification was performed from RNA transcripts. RT-PCR in the first round (using the HTBI primer set) targeted the TCR CDR3. TCRdb called the multiplex PCR reads again in MiXCR, with one record for every CDR3 protein. This sample carries approximately 590,000 distinct CDR3 sequences, roughly 14% of them seen once, and the ten largest clones take under 7.5%. The source material was blood. The chain couples TRBV6-2 or TRBV6-3 to TRBJ2-6, with D possibly matching TRBD1 (5 bases). The TCR was taken from a woman under 40 with Graves' hyperthyroidism. CDR3 DNA sequence: TGTGCCAGCAGTACCTCAGGGTATTCTGGGGCCAACGTCCTGACTTTC. Its translation: CASSTSGYSGANVLTF.